Below, 31 T cell receptor beta chains from the same sample are listed, as sequenced in a study of patients and donors after allogeneic stem cell transplantation. TCRdb reprocessed the RT-PCR reads with MiXCR, giving one entry per CDR3 protein. Here the sample spans about 960,000 distinct CDR3 sequences, roughly 18% being singletons. Sequencing used blood, either unsorted or a sorted T cell fraction (not recorded which). The receptor source for this set is a human donor who was either an allogeneic HSCT recipient or a stem cell or donor lymphocyte infusion donor (not recorded which). It is not recorded whose cells these are; they may come from a transplant donor.

This clonotype came up many times. The chain recombines TRBV12-3 or TRBV12-4 with TRBJ2-7, with D uncertain. Trimming stripped 3 bases from V and 6 bases from J, with 6 bases between. The CDR3 has 11 amino acids. CDR3 residues: CASSLGTEQYF. CDR3 nucleotide sequence: TGTGCCAGCAGTTTGGGCACCGAGCAGTACTTC.

This clonotype was detected only a few times. CDR3 DNA sequence: TGCGCCAGCAGCTTGTTCCGGACTCAAGGCCCCTACGAGCAGTACTTC. It codes for CASSLFRTQGPYEQYF. The V call is TRBV5-1, the J call TRBJ2-7; D is possibly TRBD2 (5 bases). CDR3 size: 16 residues. V was trimmed by 1 base and J by 2 bases, leaving 16 bases between them. Germline assignment: CDR1 SGHRS and CDR2 YFSETQ.

This clonotype was recorded only once. The chain uses TRBV2 and TRBJ2-5, with no clear D. Germline loops: CDR1 SNHLY, CDR2 FYNNEI. This CDR3 region has 14 residues. With 3 bases removed from V and 5 bases from J, the gap between germline ends came to 13 bases. The CDR3 protein is CASSDQTGRETQYF. As DNA, the CDR3 is TGTGCCAGCAGTGACCAGACTGGTAGGGAGACCCAGTACTTC.

This clonotype was picked up many times. The rearrangement links TRBV5-1 to TRBJ1-1; TRBD1 is a possible D gene (5 bases). The CDR3 totals 12 residues. Germline assignment: CDR1 SGHRS and CDR2 YFSETQ. Trimming took 2 bases from V and 7 from J, leaving 9 bases between them. The CDR3 coding sequence is TGCGCCAGCAGCTTAGGAGGGGATGAAGCTTTCTTT. This gives the protein CASSLGGDEAFF. Full variable domain (rest looked up from reference TRBV5-1 and TRBJ1-1): KAGVTQTPRYLIKTRGQQVTLSCSPISGHRSVSWYQQTPGQGLQFLFEYFSETQRNKGNFPGRFSGRQFSNSRSEMNVSTLELGDSALYLCASSLGGDEAFFGQGTRLTVV.

This clonotype has a count of ten or more. J is TRBJ1-6 and V is TRBV12-3 or TRBV12-4; D is ambiguous. This CDR3 has 16 residues. Trimming pared 6 bases from V and 0 bases from J, leaving 12 bases between. The CDR3 reads CASRSRTGSYNSPLHF. In DNA form, the CDR3 reads TGTGCCAGCAGATCTAGGACGGGCTCCTATAATTCACCCCTCCACTTT.

V gene TRBV7-9 combines with J gene TRBJ2-3; tentative D call: TRBD1 (6 bases). In germline, CDR1 is SEHNR, CDR2 FQNEAQ (reference sequence). The CDR3 is 16 residues long. V dropped 0 bases and J dropped 5 bases, with 15 bases sitting between them. CDR3 amino acids: CASSLALGGRLDTQYF. The CDR3 nucleotides are TGTGCCAGCAGCTTAGCGCTTGGGGGCCGGTTAGATACGCAGTATTTT.

Only a few counts were recorded for this clonotype. V gene TRBV10-2 combines with J gene TRBJ2-2; 9 bases agree with TRBD1. Germline CDR1 reads WSHSY; CDR2 reads SAAADI. The CDR3 totals 20 residues. The V and J ends lost 3 bases and 3 bases, in that order; junction bases with no gene match: 17. This chain's CDR3 is CASSDPLNPGQGTDTGELFF. The CDR3 DNA follows: TGCGCCAGCAGTGACCCGTTAAATCCGGGACAGGGAACAGACACCGGGGAGCTGTTTTTT.

V is TRBV24-1 and J is TRBJ2-1; the match to TRBD1 covers 9 bases. Trimming cost V 7 bases and J 4 bases; bases outside gene matches: 4. Germline values: CDR1 KGHDR, CDR2 SFDVKD. The CDR3 is made up of 14 amino acids. CDR3 residues: CATRGQGFYNEQFF. In DNA, the CDR3 is TGTGCCACCAGGGGACAGGGATTTTACAATGAGCAGTTCTTC.

This clonotype showed up just a few times. CDR3 bases: TGTGCCAGTAGTATAGTTGGCGGCGGCTACGAGCAGTACTTC. It codes for CASSIVGGGYEQYF. The chain joins TRBV19 to TRBJ2-7; no clear D. The V and J ends lost 1 base and 3 bases respectively, with 10 bases between them. The CDR3 totals 14 residues. The V gene's germline CDR1 is LNHDA and CDR2 SQIVND (reference sequence).

The rearrangement joins TRBV18 to TRBJ1-1; TRBD1 aligns across 9 bases. This CDR3 region has 15 residues. Looked up from germline, CDR1 is KGHSH and CDR2 is LQKENI. V trimming: 4 bases; J trimming: 0 bases; junction bases outside the gene matches: 3. The CDR3 region has the DNA TGTGCCAGCTCACACGGGACAGGGATGAACACTGAAGCTTTCTTT. Residues: CASSHGTGMNTEAFF.

The sample holds a few counts of this clonotype. The genes are TRBV12-3 or TRBV12-4 and TRBJ1-5, with TRBD1 matching 8 bases. The CDR3 is made up of 13 amino acids. V dropped 7 bases and J dropped 6; count of bases not matched to a gene: 5. The DNA for the CDR3 is TGTGCCAGCATCAGGGACAGGAGTCAGCCCCAGCATTTT. It translates to CASIRDRSQPQHF.

This clonotype has a handful of counts. This sequence joins TRBV20-1 and TRBJ2-5, with no clear D. This CDR3 spans 12 amino acids. Germline CDR1 and CDR2: DFQATT and SNEGSKA (reference sequence). The V and J ends lost 4 bases and 3 bases respectively, with 9 bases between them. This CDR3 reads CSAMRVEETQYF. The CDR3 DNA sequence: TGCAGTGCTATGAGAGTAGAAGAGACCCAGTACTTC.

This clonotype was seen a few times. The chain is built from TRBV27 and TRBJ2-7, with a tentative D call TRBD2 (5 bases). The V and J ends lost 3 bases and 0 bases respectively, with 15 bases between them. The CDR3 is made up of 16 amino acids. Germline CDR1 and CDR2: MNHEY and SMNVEV (reference sequence). The DNA for the CDR3 is TGTGCCAGCAGTTTCTCGTGGACTCTCAGCTCCTACGAGCAGTACTTC. As protein: CASSFSWTLSSYEQYF.

The chain has TRBV4-2 and TRBJ1-1, with 7 bases matching TRBD1. This CDR3 is built from 17 residues. The germline gives CDR1 LGHNA, CDR2 YNFKEQ. Trimming cost V 4 bases and J 0 bases; bases outside gene matches: 11. The CDR3 is CASSPWRGRGMNTEAFF. DNA for the CDR3: TGTGCCAGCAGCCCCTGGAGGGGGCGCGGGATGAACACTGAAGCTTTCTTT.

This clonotype was detected a few times. The J gene is TRBJ2-5, the V gene TRBV27, with TRBD2 matching over 14 bases. Germline CDR1 reads MNHEY; CDR2 reads SMNVEV (reference sequence). The CDR3 totals 16 residues. The V and J ends lost 4 bases and 4 bases, in that order; junction bases with no gene match: 5. The CDR3 sequence is CASSSKTSGGAETQYF. CDR3 nucleotides: TGTGCCAGCAGTTCCAAGACTAGCGGGGGGGCAGAGACCCAGTACTTC.

The rearrangement joins TRBV27 to TRBJ2-7; 8 nucleotides match TRBD2. Germline CDR1 is MNHEY and CDR2 is SMNVEV (reference sequence). V trimming: 4 bases; J trimming: 0 bases; junction bases outside the gene matches: 5. This CDR3 has 15 residues. The CDR3 is CASSSPGLGSYEQYF. CDR3 nucleotide sequence: TGTGCCAGCAGTTCCCCGGGACTAGGCTCCTACGAGCAGTACTTC.

This clonotype has just a few counts. This sequence joins TRBV9 and TRBJ2-3; 10 bases match TRBD2. The CDR3 loop spans 17 amino acids. V lost 0 bases, J lost 2 bases, and 6 bases stayed unmatched. Germline CDR1 and CDR2: SGDLS and YYNGEE. The CDR3 spells CASSVEASGGHTDTQYF. The DNA for the CDR3 is TGTGCCAGCAGCGTAGAGGCTAGCGGGGGCCACACAGATACGCAGTATTTT.

This clonotype was found once. This rearrangement joins TRBV4-1 to TRBJ2-7; tentatively, D is TRBD1 (5 bases). Germline loops: CDR1 MGHRA, CDR2 YSYEKL. Trimming removed 4 bases at V and 7 bases at J, with 20 bases between. The CDR3 sequence is 15 residues long. The CDR3: CASSPVKGPRGEQYF. The CDR3 nucleotides read TGCGCCAGCAGCCCGGTTAAGGGCCCTAGGGGTGAGCAGTACTTC.

This clonotype showed up just a few times. This chain uses TRBV12-3 or TRBV12-4 with TRBJ1-6, with a weak D call TRBD1 (5 bases). The CDR3 is 15 residues long. The V end lost 6 bases, the J end lost 7 bases, and 16 bases lay between the germline ends. The CDR3 sequence: CASSLLLGGNSPLHF. DNA for the CDR3: TGTGCCAGCAGCCTCCTCTTGGGGGGGAATTCACCCCTCCACTTT.

This clonotype has more than one count but fewer than ten. The CDR3 bases are TGTGCCAGCAATCACAGGGGGCAGAGCACAGATACGCAGTATTTT. Translating it yields CASNHRGQSTDTQYF. V is TRBV2 and J is TRBJ2-3; 9 bases are a match to TRBD1. The ends lost 7 bases at V and 0 bases at J; junction bases unmatched: 5. There are 15 residues in the CDR3. Germline V CDR1 and CDR2: SNHLY, FYNNEI.

The V and J genes are TRBV30 and TRBJ2-3; D perhaps matches TRBD2 (5 bases). V was cut by 5 bases and J by 1 base, with 13 bases left in between. CDR1 is GTSNPN and CDR2 is SVGIG in the germline V gene (reference sequence). The CDR3 runs 14 residues. The CDR3 sequence: CAWGRSGGTDTQYF. The CDR3 coding sequence is TGTGCCTGGGGACGTTCCGGGGGCACAGATACGCAGTATTTT. The full variable domain, completed using reference TRBV30 and TRBJ2-3, is SQTIHQWPATLVQPVGSPLSLECTVEGTSNPNLYWYRQAAGRGLQLLFYSVGIGQISSEVPQNLSASRPQDRQFILSSKKLLLSDSGFYLCAWGRSGGTDTQYFGPGTRLTVL.

This clonotype came up a few times. The chain's CDR3 is CASVDWGGSYNEQFF. CDR3 nucleotide sequence: TGTGCCAGTGTCGACTGGGGCGGCTCCTACAATGAGCAGTTCTTC. The chain joins TRBV19 to TRBJ2-1; TRBD1 might be the D (5 bases). V dropped 8 bases and J dropped 0 bases, with 14 bases sitting between them. Germline V gene data show CDR1 as LNHDA and CDR2 as SQIVND (reference sequence). This CDR3 contains 15 residues.

CDR3 coding DNA: TGTGCCAGCAGTTACTCGAGGACGAATGAGCAGTTCTTC. This gives the protein CASSYSRTNEQFF. The rearrangement joins TRBV6-2 or TRBV6-3 to TRBJ2-1; D gene ambiguous. This CDR3 has 13 amino acids. Trimming removed 0 bases from V and 7 bases from J, with 7 bases in between. Germline values: CDR1 MNHEY, CDR2 SVGEGT.

This clonotype was observed a few times. The V call is TRBV20-1, the J call TRBJ2-6, with D possibly being TRBD1 or TRBD2 (6 bases each). Between the trimmed V and J ends, which lost 6 bases and 1 base, there was a span of 19 bases. Germline V CDR1 and CDR2: DFQATT, SNEGSKA (reference sequence). The CDR3 has 17 residues. CDR3 bases: TGCAGTGCGTACGGGGGCAGGGGTAGTTCTGGGGCCAACGTCCTGACTTTC. Translated: CSAYGGRGSSGANVLTF.

There are a few counts of this clonotype. The chain is built from TRBV12-3 or TRBV12-4 and TRBJ2-6, with TRBD2 as a possible D gene (5 bases). The V gene lost 5 bases and the J gene lost 2 bases, with 13 bases spanning the gap. CDR3 size: 16 residues. CDR3 nucleotide sequence: TGTGCCAGCAGTGTCGGGGAATTGACTGGGGCCAACGTCCTGACTTTC. Translating gives CASSVGELTGANVLTF.

This clonotype was recorded a few times. This chain uses TRBV9 with TRBJ2-5, with unresolved D. Germline values: CDR1 SGDLS, CDR2 YYNGEE. Trimming shortened V by 0 bases and J by 5 bases, and 14 bases separated the two germline ends. The CDR3 has 15 residues. As DNA, the CDR3 is TGTGCCAGCAGCGTAGTTGACGGCGGTGTTGAGACCCAGTACTTC. Residues: CASSVVDGGVETQYF.

This clonotype has more than one count but fewer than ten. The chain employs TRBV5-1 and TRBJ2-3; D unclear. V lost 1 base and J 1 base, leaving 10 bases between the germline ends. Looked up from germline, CDR1 is SGHRS and CDR2 is YFSETQ. This CDR3 is built from 15 residues. The CDR3 loop is CASSLWVRGTDTQYF. CDR3 DNA: TGCGCCAGCAGCTTGTGGGTACGAGGCACAGATACGCAGTATTTT.

This clonotype showed up just a few times. This chain links TRBV29-1 with TRBJ1-4, with 7 bases lining up with TRBD1. The CDR3 sequence is 12 residues long. Germline CDR1 reads SQVTM; CDR2 reads ANQGSEA. The ends lost 5 bases at V and 8 bases at J; junction bases unmatched: 5. The CDR3 DNA follows: TGCAGCGTTAAGGGGGCAAGAGAAAAACTGTTTTTT. Its translation is CSVKGAREKLFF.

The chain joins TRBV19 to TRBJ1-1; D not resolved. CDR3 size: 13 residues. Germline values: CDR1 LNHDA, CDR2 SQIVND (reference sequence). Trimming removed 3 bases from V and 5 bases from J, with 10 bases in between. CDR3 residues: CASSIEGRTEAFF. The CDR3 DNA is TGTGCCAGTAGTATCGAGGGTCGGACTGAAGCTTTCTTT.

This rearrangement joins TRBV2 to TRBJ2-7; D not resolved. Trimming removed 7 bases at V and 0 bases at J, with 13 bases between. The V gene's germline CDR1 is SNHLY and CDR2 FYNNEI. CDR3 length: 14 amino acids. CDR3 in DNA: TGTGCCAGCACAGGCAGCCCAGGCTCCTACGAGCAGTACTTC. Translating it yields CASTGSPGSYEQYF.

V gene TRBV12-3 or TRBV12-4 combines with J gene TRBJ1-4; the D is unclear. The CDR3 consists of 16 residues. Trimming stripped 3 bases from V and 3 bases from J, with 14 bases between. CDR3 region: CASSLGSTPPNEKLFF. CDR3 nucleotides: TGTGCCAGCAGTTTGGGATCTACCCCCCCTAATGAAAAACTGTTTTTT.